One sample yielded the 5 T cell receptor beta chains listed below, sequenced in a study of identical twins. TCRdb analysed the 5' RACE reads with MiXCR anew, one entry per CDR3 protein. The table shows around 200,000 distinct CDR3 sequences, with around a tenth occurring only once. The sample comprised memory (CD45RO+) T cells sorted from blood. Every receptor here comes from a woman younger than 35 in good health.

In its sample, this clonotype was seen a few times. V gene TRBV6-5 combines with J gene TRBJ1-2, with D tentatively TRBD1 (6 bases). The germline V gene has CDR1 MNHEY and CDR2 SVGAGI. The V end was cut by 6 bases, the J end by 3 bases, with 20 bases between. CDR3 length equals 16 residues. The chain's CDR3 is CASSLSPRGADYGYTF. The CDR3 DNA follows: TGTGCCAGCAGCTTATCCCCCCGGGGGGCTGACTATGGCTACACCTTC.

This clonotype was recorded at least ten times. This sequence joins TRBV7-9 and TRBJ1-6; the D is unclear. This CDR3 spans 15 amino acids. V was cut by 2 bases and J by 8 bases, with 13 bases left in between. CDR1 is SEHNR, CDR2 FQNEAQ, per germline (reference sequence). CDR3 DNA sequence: TGTGCCAGCAGCTTACTCGGGTACGGGCATTCACCCCTCCACTTT. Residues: CASSLLGYGHSPLHF.

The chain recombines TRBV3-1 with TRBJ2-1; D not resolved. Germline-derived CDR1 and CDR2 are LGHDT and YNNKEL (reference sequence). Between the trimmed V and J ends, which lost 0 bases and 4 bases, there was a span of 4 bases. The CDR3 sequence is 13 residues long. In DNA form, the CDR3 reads TGTGCCAGCAGCCAAGAACCTTACAATGAGCAGTTCTTC. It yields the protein CASSQEPYNEQFF.

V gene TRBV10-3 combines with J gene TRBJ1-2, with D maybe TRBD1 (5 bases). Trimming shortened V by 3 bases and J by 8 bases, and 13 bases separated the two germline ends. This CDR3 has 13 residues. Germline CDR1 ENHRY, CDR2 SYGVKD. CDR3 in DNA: TGTGCCATCAGTGACAGGGACCGTGGCGGCTACACCTTC. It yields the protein CAISDRDRGGYTF.

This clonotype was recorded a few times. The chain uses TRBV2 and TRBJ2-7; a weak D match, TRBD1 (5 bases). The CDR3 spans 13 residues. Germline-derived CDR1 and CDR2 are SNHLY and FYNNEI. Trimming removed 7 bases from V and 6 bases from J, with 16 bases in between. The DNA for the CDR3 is TGTGCCAGCAAACTCCAGACAGCGTTCGAGCAGTACTTC. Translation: CASKLQTAFEQYF.